These 14 T cell receptor beta chains came from one sample sequenced in a study of a mutant IDH1 vaccine in newly diagnosed glioma. Time point defined: week 35, safety follow-up. With topical imiquimod, each dose of the vaccine consisted of 300 ug of mutant IDH1 20-mer peptide. Clones were sequenced by immunoSEQ multiplex PCR, and TCRdb holds only the in-frame ones, with some missing. The sample shows around 60,000 clones, 80% to 85% of them seen only once. No antigen has been identified for these receptors. Sequenced material: PBMCs, taken from a glioma patient whose treatment included an IDH1 peptide vaccine. These receptors were taken from a man in his thirties or forties with glioma.

The CDR3 bases are TGTGCCAGCAGCCCGCGGGACAGGGGCTATATCACTGAAGCTTTCTTT. This gives the protein CASSPRDRGYITEAFF. The V gene is TRBV13, the J gene TRBJ1-1, with TRBD1 identical over 10 bases. The CDR3 is 16 amino acids. Germline CDR1 reads PRHDT; CDR2 reads FYEKMQ (reference sequence). With V trimmed by 5 bases and J by 4 bases, 10 bases remained unmatched.

The rearrangement joins TRBV19 to TRBJ1-2; D ambiguous. The CDR3 length is 18 residues. The V end lost 5 bases, the J end lost 2 bases, and 24 bases lay between the germline ends. CDR1 is LNHDA and CDR2 is SQIVND in the germline V gene (reference sequence). The CDR3 nucleotides read TGTGCCAGTAGTCCTCTCAAATCGGGCGCCAGAGGCAACTATGGCTACACCTTC. Residues: CASSPLKSGARGNYGYTF.

The rearrangement uses TRBV18 and TRBJ1-2, with 10 positions matching TRBD1. The CDR3 covers 14 residues. After removal of 5 bases from V and 4 bases from J, the junction contained 4 bases not matched to a gene. The germline gives CDR1 KGHSH, CDR2 LQKENI. CDR3 residues: CASSSDRGVYGYTF. The DNA of the CDR3 is TGTGCCAGCTCATCGGACAGGGGGGTCTATGGCTACACCTTC.

This clone was detected once. This chain connects TRBV13 to TRBJ1-1, with TRBD1 identical over 8 bases. This CDR3 is built from 14 residues. Trimming removed 4 bases from V and 5 bases from J; junction bases left unmatched: 6. Germline V lookup: CDR1 PRHDT, CDR2 FYEKMQ (reference sequence). DNA of the CDR3: TGTGCCAGCAGCTCTCGACAGGGGCGGACTGAAGCTTTCTTT. Amino acid sequence: CASSSRQGRTEAFF.

The rearrangement links TRBV11-2 to TRBJ2-1, with no clear D. CDR1 is SGHAT, CDR2 FQNNGV, per germline. The CDR3 is 16 amino acids. Trimming shortened V by 5 bases and J by 0 bases, and 14 bases separated the two germline ends. DNA for the CDR3: TGTGCCAGCAGCAAACCAGGATGGTACTCCTACAATGAGCAGTTCTTC. Its protein is CASSKPGWYSYNEQFF.

The chain has TRBV30 and TRBJ2-5; D possibly corresponds to TRBD1 (6 bases). Germline CDR1 is GTSNPN and CDR2 is SVGIG (reference sequence). The CDR3 has 14 residues. V shed 3 bases and J shed 1 base, with 12 bases lying between them. In DNA, the CDR3 is TGTGCCTGGAGCGCCGGACAGTTCCAAGAGACCCAGTACTTC. It specifies CAWSAGQFQETQYF.

CDR3 bases: TGTGCCAGCTCATCGGGACAGGGAGGAGGTGGAAACACCATATATTTT. Translated: CASSSGQGGGGNTIYF. This rearrangement joins TRBV18 to TRBJ1-3; 9 bases match TRBD1. V was pared by 5 bases and J by 3 bases, with 8 bases of the junction left unmatched. CDR1 is KGHSH and CDR2 is LQKENI in the germline V gene. The CDR3 extends over 16 amino acids.

V gene TRBV6-5 combines with J gene TRBJ1-3; perhaps TRBD1 as D (6 bases). Germline CDR1 reads MNHEY; CDR2 reads SVGAGI. V lost 7 bases, J lost 5 bases, and 12 bases lay in between. This CDR3 is built from 13 residues. In DNA, the CDR3 is TGTGCCAGCATGCGGACAGCGAGAAACACCATATATTTT. Amino acids: CASMRTARNTIYF.

This clone was counted between two and nine times. J is TRBJ1-4 and V is TRBV30, with 9 bases matching TRBD1. The CDR3 runs 16 residues. The V and J ends lost 3 bases and 3 bases, in that order; junction bases with no gene match: 8. CDR1 is GTSNPN and CDR2 is SVGIG in the germline V gene (reference sequence). In nucleotides, the CDR3 is TGTGCCTGGAGGGCCGGACAGGGGACGGCTAATGAAAAACTGTTTTTT. Amino acids: CAWRAGQGTANEKLFF.

The V and J genes are TRBV5-6 and TRBJ1-2; 10 bases map to TRBD1. The V and J ends lost 3 bases and 6 bases, in that order; junction bases with no gene match: 2. Germline values: CDR1 SGHDT, CDR2 YYEEEE. The CDR3 has 13 residues. The CDR3 DNA follows: TGTGCCAGCAGCTACGGACAGGGGGATGGCTACACCTTC. This translates into CASSYGQGDGYTF.

The V call is TRBV9, the J call TRBJ1-5, with TRBD1 matching 8 bases. Germline assignment: CDR1 SGDLS and CDR2 YYNGEE. CDR3 length: 13 amino acids. With V trimmed by 3 bases and J by 7 bases, 3 bases remained unmatched. DNA of the CDR3: TGTGCCAGCAGCGCCCAGGGGGCCCAGCCCCAGCATTTT. Amino acid sequence: CASSAQGAQPQHF.

The rearrangement joins TRBV28 to TRBJ1-2; no reliable D call. The CDR3 extends over 16 amino acids. Germline lookup yields CDR1 MDHEN and CDR2 SYDVKM. Trimming took 1 base from V and 3 from J, leaving 15 bases between them. The CDR3 bases are TGTGCCAGCAGTTTATTTCGCTGGGGTTTTCACTATGGCTACACCTTC. It codes for CASSLFRWGFHYGYTF.

This clone was observed once. The rearrangement uses TRBV5-1 and TRBJ2-2; 9 bases map to TRBD1. The ends lost 3 bases at V and 0 bases at J; junction bases unmatched: 3. The length of the CDR3 is 16 residues. Germline lookup yields CDR1 SGHRS and CDR2 YFSETQ. CDR3 loop: CASSWGTGTNTGELFF. As DNA, the CDR3 is TGCGCCAGCAGCTGGGGGACAGGGACGAACACCGGGGAGCTGTTTTTT.

The chain couples TRBV11-2 to TRBJ1-1; D might be TRBD1 (6 bases). The CDR3 totals 15 residues. From germline, CDR1 is SGHAT and CDR2 FQNNGV. Trimming removed 5 bases from V and 3 bases from J, with 16 bases in between. CDR3 coding DNA: TGTGCCAGCAGCCCTACTACAGGGATCGACACTGAAGCTTTCTTT. This gives the protein CASSPTTGIDTEAFF. Looking up the rest from reference TRBV11-2 and TRBJ1-1 gives the full variable domain: EAGVAQSPRYKIIEKRQSVAFWCNPISGHATLYWYQQILGQGPKLLIQFQNNGVVDDSQLPKDRFSAERLKGVDSTLKIQPAKLEDSAVYLCASSPTTGIDTEAFFGQGTRLTVV.